The 13 T cell receptor beta chains given below trace back to one sample, sequenced in a study of T cell clonality in common variable immunodeficiency. This table comes from immunoSEQ multiplex PCR, and its TCRdb copy is limited to in-frame clones, with some not included. The sample was found to contain roughly 32,000 clones, and every one recurs. Material: peripheral blood mononuclear cells. The source of these receptors is a person aged 18 to 75 in good health.

This clone was observed at least ten times. Read sequence stops 3 residues before the CDR3 end, and the germline J gene provides the missing end. The V gene is TRBV18, the J gene TRBJ1-4, with 7 bases that match TRBD1. V was pared by 8 bases and J by 8 bases, with 8 bases of the junction left unmatched. This CDR3 is built from 13 residues. Germline assignment: CDR1 KGHSH and CDR2 LQKENI. Partial CDR3 DNA: TGTGCCAGCGGCACAGGGGTAGAAGAAAAA. Translated, it gives CASGTGVEEK. The full CDR3 protein reads CASGTGVEEKLFF.

This clone was seen more than once but under ten times. The read ends 3 residues before the CDR3 terminus; that terminus is restored from the germline J gene. The gene calls are TRBV2 and TRBJ1-1, with D unresolved. CDR1 and CDR2 (germline): SNHLY, FYNNEI. The V and J ends lost 4 bases and 0 bases respectively, with 9 bases between them. The CDR3 is 14 residues long. CDR3 bases read: TGTGCCAGCAGTGTGCAGAAGGTGAACACTGAA. Translation: CASSVQKVNTE. The CDR3 in full is CASSVQKVNTEAFF.

At least ten counts were recorded for this clone. The CDR3 goes on 3 residues after the read ends, and that part is filled in from the germline J gene. This sequence joins TRBV30 and TRBJ2-3, with TRBD2 as a possible D gene (6 bases). Germline CDR1 reads GTSNPN; CDR2 reads SVGIG (reference sequence). The CDR3 extends over 11 amino acids. V dropped 4 bases and J dropped 4 bases, with 6 bases sitting between them. The CDR3 spells CAWTSADTQYF. The part of the CDR3 DNA that was read is TGTGCCTGGACTAGCGCAGATACG.

This clone was found a few times. The CDR3 goes on 3 residues after the read ends, and that part is filled in from the germline J gene. The chain uses TRBV5-1 and TRBJ2-7; D is unresolved. Germline CDR1 is SGHRS and CDR2 is YFSETQ. The CDR3 consists of 14 residues. Trimming pared 0 bases from V and 0 bases from J, leaving 7 bases between. CDR3 DNA (partial): TGCGCCAGCAGCTTGGGCAGTACCTCCTACGAG. This gives the protein CASSLGSTSYE. The whole CDR3 reads CASSLGSTSYEQYF. The full variable domain, completed using reference TRBV5-1 and TRBJ2-7, is KAGVTQTPRYLIKTRGQQVTLSCSPISGHRSVSWYQQTPGQGLQFLFEYFSETQRNKGNFPGRFSGRQFSNSRSEMNVSTLELGDSALYLCASSLGSTSYEQYFGPGTRLTVT.

This clone was seen ten or more times. The observed sequence ends 3 residues before the CDR3 terminus, with the missing tail filled in from the germline J gene. V gene TRBV29-1 combines with J gene TRBJ2-4; 11 nucleotides match TRBD2. Germline-derived CDR1 and CDR2 are SQVTM and ANQGSEA. The V segment lost 7 bases and the J segment 3 bases; nucleotides outside the gene matches: 5. This CDR3 contains 14 residues. CDR3: CSEGTSGLKNIQYF. CDR3 DNA, as far as it was read: TGCAGCGAAGGGACTAGCGGACTCAAAAACATT.

Only a few counts were recorded for this clone. This CDR3 reads CAWSLAIGAYDYTF. The part of the CDR3 DNA that was read is TGTGCCTGGAGTCTGGCGATTGGGGCCTACGAC. The rearrangement joins TRBV30 to TRBJ1-2, with a weak D call TRBD1 (5 bases). The read terminates 3 residues ahead of where the CDR3 ends, so the germline J gene completes it. CDR1 and CDR2 (germline): GTSNPN, SVGIG (reference sequence). CDR3 length: 14 amino acids.

The sample holds many counts of this clone. The read comes to an end 3 residues before the CDR3 does, leaving the germline J gene to fill in the end. The chain joins TRBV19 to TRBJ2-1, with TRBD2 matching 12 bases. V gave up 6 bases and J gave up 0 bases; unmatched junction bases: 6. CDR1 and CDR2 from the germline V gene are LNHDA and SQIVND (reference sequence). The CDR3 spans 17 residues. The CDR3 sequence is CASRGATSGSSYNEQFF. The part of the CDR3 DNA that was read is TGTGCCAGTAGGGGGGCGACTAGCGGGAGCTCCTACAATGAG.

This clone was counted between two and nine times. From the germline J gene comes the end of the CDR3, since the read stops 3 residues before it. The V gene is TRBV30, the J gene TRBJ1-2; 7 nucleotides agree with TRBD1. The CDR3 has 13 residues. Per the germline V gene, CDR1 is GTSNPN and CDR2 is SVGIG (reference sequence). The CDR3 is CAWSEQGIGGYTF. The sequenced CDR3 bases are TGTGCCTGGAGTGAACAGGGGATAGGGGGC.

This clone was counted at least ten times. The read is 3 residues too short to cover the CDR3 end, so that end is filled in from the germline J gene. J is TRBJ2-6 and V is TRBV19; TRBD1 aligns across 10 bases. CDR1 is LNHDA and CDR2 is SQIVND in the germline V gene (reference sequence). The CDR3 contains 19 residues. Germline trimming cut 2 bases from V and 0 bases from J; bases unmatched to any gene: 7. CDR3 DNA (partial): TGTGCCAGTAGTATAATCGGGGGACAGGGGACCTCTGGGGCCAACGTC. It specifies CASSIIGGQGTSGANV. The full CDR3 is CASSIIGGQGTSGANVLTF.

This clone appeared many times. The observed sequence ends 3 residues before the CDR3 terminus, with the missing tail filled in from the germline J gene. The gene calls are TRBV28 and TRBJ1-5; a weak D match, TRBD1 (5 bases). The CDR3 is 15 residues long. The V and J ends lost 3 bases and 3 bases respectively, with 12 bases between them. The germline V gene encodes CDR1 MDHEN and CDR2 SYDVKM. CDR3 residues: CASSFGSGYNQPQHF. The CDR3 DNA, read in part, is TGTGCCAGCAGTTTCGGGTCAGGGTACAATCAGCCC. The full variable domain, its missing parts supplied by reference TRBV28 and TRBJ1-5, is DVKVTQSSRYLVKRTGEKVFLECVQDMDHENMFWYRQDPGLGLRLIYFSYDVKMKEKGDIPEGYSVSREKKERFSLILESASTNQTSMYLCASSFGSGYNQPQHFGDGTRLSIL.

This clone has a count of ten or more. The read terminates 3 residues before the CDR3 end, so the remaining end is supplied by the germline J gene. This chain joins TRBV7-9 and TRBJ1-1; D ambiguous. The CDR3 contains 14 residues. CDR1 is SEHNR, CDR2 FQNEAQ, per germline (reference sequence). V was shortened by 7 bases and J by 3 bases, with 15 bases between the two germline ends. CDR3 region: CASTFQGSYTEAFF. The CDR3 DNA, read in part, is TGTGCCAGCACCTTCCAAGGCAGTTACACTGAA.

This clone was recorded at least ten times. The sequenced fragment ends 3 residues before the CDR3 boundary, so the rest is inferred from the germline J gene. The chain combines TRBV19 with TRBJ2-7; TRBD2 matches at 8 bases. Germline V gene lookup returns CDR1 LNHDA and CDR2 SQIVND (reference sequence). The CDR3 runs to 14 residues. Trimming took 5 bases from V and 3 from J; bases not matched to a gene: 6. The CDR3 loop reads CASSEVAGNYEQYF. The covered CDR3 bases are TGTGCCAGTAGTGAGGTAGCGGGAAACTACGAG.

This clone was counted a few times. The read halts 3 residues ahead of the CDR3 end, with the missing end drawn from the germline J gene. The chain carries TRBV5-8 and TRBJ2-1; TRBD2 matches at 13 bases. Germline V lookup: CDR1 SGHTS, CDR2 YDEGEE. With 10 bases clipped from V and 8 bases from J, the junction kept 9 bases outside the gene matches. The CDR3 contains 14 residues. The sequenced CDR3 bases are TGTGCCCATCTACTAGCGGGAGGGCCGGATGAG. It encodes CAHLLAGGPDE. The whole CDR3 sequence reads CAHLLAGGPDEQFF.